This is a list of T cell receptor beta chains from one sample in a study of CD8 T cells in Susac syndrome. TCRdb re-called the immunoSEQ multiplex PCR reads with MiXCR, one entry per CDR3 protein. Of over 100,000 distinct CDR3 sequences listed, 80% to 95% are singletons. Specimen: CD4+ T cells from PBMCs. The receptor source for this set is a human donor in good health. Both conserved end residues are part of each CDR3. A D gene is named only where the DNA matches it firmly. A row's size may be missing; if present it is once, few, many or a size class.

CDR3aa	CDR3nt	abundance	v_gene	j_gene	d_gene
CASRPPPGHKNYEQYF	TGTGCCAGCAGACCCCCCCCGGGACACAAGAACTACGAGCAGTACTTC	-	TRBV5-5	TRBJ2-7	-
CASSLGGAYIDTQYF	TGTGCCAGCAGCCTTGGAGGGGCCTATATAGATACGCAGTATTTT	-	TRBV7-9	TRBJ2-3	-
CASSQDRNVGGQYF	TGTGCCAGCAGCCAAGATCGGAACGTCGGGGGGCAGTACTTC	-	TRBV4-2	TRBJ2-7	-
CASSNPPDRDSNQPQHF	TGTGCCAGCAGCAACCCTCCCGACAGGGATAGCAATCAGCCCCAGCATTTT	-	TRBV7-9	TRBJ1-5	TRBD1
CASSVTSGRPRETQYF	TGTGCCAGCAGCGTCACTAGCGGGCGGCCTCGGGAGACCCAGTACTTC	-	TRBV7-2	TRBJ2-5	TRBD2
CASSGTLIQETQYF	TGTGCCAGCAGTGGAACGTTAATCCAAGAGACCCAGTACTTC	-	TRBV2	TRBJ2-5	-
CASRSPRGWTQYF	TGTGCCAGCAGGTCCCCCCGGGGTTGGACCCAGTACTTC	-	TRBV7-2	TRBJ2-5	-
CASSHQTGGNTEAFF	TGTGCCAGCAGCCACCAGACAGGGGGGAACACTGAAGCTTTCTTT	-	TRBV14	TRBJ1-1	TRBD1
CASSLANRGSGNTIYF	TGCGCCAGCAGCTTGGCGAACAGGGGCTCTGGAAACACCATATATTTT	-	TRBV5-1	TRBJ1-3	TRBD1
CASSPPTRSLQFF	TGTGCCAGCTCACCACCGACGCGTTCGCTGCAGTTCTTC	once	TRBV18	TRBJ2-1	-
CASSSRGVDDTGELFF	TGTGCCAGCAGCTCCCGCGGGGTCGACGACACCGGGGAGCTGTTTTTT	-	TRBV11-2	TRBJ2-2	-
CAGQGPDSGANVLTF	TGTGCCGGCCAAGGACCCGACTCTGGGGCCAACGTCCTGACTTTC	-	TRBV7-9	TRBJ2-6	-
CASSLQSTDTQYF	TGTGCCAGCAGCCTCCAGTCCACAGATACGCAGTATTTT	few	TRBV7-2	TRBJ2-3	-
CASSPSGNYGYTF	TGTGCCAGCTCACCAAGCGGGAATTATGGCTACACCTTC	-	TRBV18	TRBJ1-2	-
CAWGTGATYEQYF	TGTGCCTGGGGGACAGGGGCCACCTACGAGCAGTACTTC	-	TRBV30	TRBJ2-7	TRBD1
CASSLANPSGVFGELFF	TGCGCCAGCAGCTTGGCCAATCCTAGCGGGGTGTTCGGGGAGCTGTTTTTT	-	TRBV5-1	TRBJ2-2	TRBD2
CASSPVRGGLSYEQYF	TGTGCCAGCAGCCCAGTCAGAGGGGGCCTCTCCTACGAGCAGTACTTC	-	TRBV3-1	TRBJ2-7	TRBD1
CASIIMGGTYEQYF	TGTGCCAGCATCATAATGGGGGGCACCTACGAGCAGTACTTC	once	TRBV13	TRBJ2-7	-
CASSFSSHGTPTEAFF	TGTGCCAGCAGCTTCTCTTCTCATGGAACACCAACTGAAGCTTTCTTT	-	TRBV5-5	TRBJ1-1	-
CASSIGTLTYEQYF	TGTGCCAGTAGTATCGGGACACTGACCTACGAGCAGTACTTC	-	TRBV19	TRBJ2-7	-
CASSRPTVPYEQYF	TGCGCCAGCAGCCGACCCACTGTGCCCTACGAGCAGTACTTC	-	TRBV4-1	TRBJ2-7	-
CSVEGGTDTQYF	TGCAGCGTTGAGGGTGGCACAGATACGCAGTATTTT	few	TRBV29-1	TRBJ2-3	-
CASSGSLAGVTGELFF	TGTGCCAGCAGCGGGAGTCTAGCGGGGGTCACCGGGGAGCTGTTTTTT	once	TRBV9	TRBJ2-2	TRBD2
CASSLLTASYNEQFF	TGTGCCAGCAGCTTACTGACAGCCTCCTACAATGAGCAGTTCTTC	-	TRBV7-8	TRBJ2-1	-